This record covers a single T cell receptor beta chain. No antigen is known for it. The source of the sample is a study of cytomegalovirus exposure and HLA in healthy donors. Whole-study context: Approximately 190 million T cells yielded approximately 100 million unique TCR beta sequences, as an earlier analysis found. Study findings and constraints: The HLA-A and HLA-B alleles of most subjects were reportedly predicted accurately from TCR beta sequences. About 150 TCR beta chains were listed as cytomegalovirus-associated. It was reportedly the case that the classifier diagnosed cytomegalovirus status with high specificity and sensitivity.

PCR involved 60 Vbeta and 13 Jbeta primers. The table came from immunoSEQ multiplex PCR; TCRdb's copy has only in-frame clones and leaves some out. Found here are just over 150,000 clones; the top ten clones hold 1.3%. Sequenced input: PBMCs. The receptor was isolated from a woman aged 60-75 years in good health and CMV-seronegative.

The CDR3 DNA sequence: TGCGCCAGCAGCTTGGGACAGACCACAGATACGCAGTATTTT. This gives the protein CASSLGQTTDTQYF. The V call is TRBV5-1, the J call TRBJ2-3, with D possibly matching TRBD1 (5 bases). The V end was cut by 0 bases, the J end by 2 bases, with 7 bases between. This CDR3 spans 14 amino acids. Germline-derived CDR1 and CDR2 are SGHRS and YFSETQ.